This T cell receptor (beta chain) was captured by sequencing in a study of blood T cells in healthy people across ages. Overall study findings and caveats: With age, beta diversity per million T cells declined roughly linearly, significantly by 30 to 50.

CDR3 length equals 14 residues. The germline V and J ends were trimmed by 6 bases and 7 bases, with 16 bases remaining between them. The germline gives CDR1 MDHEN, CDR2 SYDVKM. Healthy Caucasians from Russia aged about 6 to 100 served as donors. Then a second PCR, running roughly 6 to 12 cycles, was carried out with a sample-barcoded 5' primer and a J-beta primer mix. TCRdb reanalysed the 5' RACE reads using MiXCR and keeps one entry per CDR3 protein. The table includes nearly 1 million distinct CDR3 sequences, about 51% detected once. Concerning this clonotype: The antigen remains unidentified.

The specimen sequenced was blood. The TCR originated in a woman aged 55-70 years in good health. This chain links TRBV28 with TRBJ2-1; a possible D gene is TRBD2 (7 bases). The CDR3 DNA follows: TGTGCCAGCAGGAGGGGGGGCCCTATTAATGAGCAGTTCTTC. It specifies CASRRGGPINEQFF.